The subject of this entry is one T cell receptor beta chain. The repertoire was sequenced with immunoSEQ multiplex PCR; TCRdb's copy has only in-frame clones and lacks some. This sample has more than 150,000 clones, with 75% to 85% found just once. Per the germline V gene, CDR1 is SEHNR and CDR2 is FQNEAQ (reference sequence). This CDR3 spans 13 amino acids. V lost 5 bases to trimming and J lost 4 bases, with 9 bases between them. This sample is part of a study of blood T cell repertoires in COVID-19. Study summary: Collection of acute and convalescent COVID-19 samples took place in the United States, Italy and Spain. T cells, B-cell-depleted T cells, or PBMCs supplied cDNA or gDNA.

Sequences were obtained from peripheral blood. The chain couples TRBV7-9 to TRBJ1-5; D is possibly TRBD1 (6 bases). The TCR was taken from an elderly woman with COVID-19, enrolled during active disease. The DNA for the CDR3 is TGTGCCAGCAGCATAAGGGGGAATCAGCCCCAGCATTTT. This codes for CASSIRGNQPQHF.